What follows are 2 T cell receptor beta chains derived from one specimen sequenced in a study of T cell clusters in autoimmune cytopenias. TRB was amplified by touch-down multiplex PCR, primer pools A and B combined. Reprocessing the multiplex PCR reads, TCRdb reports a single entry for every CDR3 protein and omits DNA. This sample's clone table lists nearly 7,000 distinct CDR3 sequences. TRB was amplified from roughly 250 ng of peripheral blood genomic DNA per sample. These data were also filed under a second study, of T cell repertoires in aging, cancer and after chemotherapy.

Input material: peripheral blood. The receptor set was obtained from a human donor in good health.

The chain recombines TRBV4-3 with TRBJ2-1; TCRdb designates TRBD1, a call that cannot be tested without DNA. The germline V gene has CDR1 LGHNA and CDR2 YSLEER. CDR3 size: 15 residues. The CDR3 protein is CASSQGEGAGDEQFF.

This clonotype is identified as medium-sized from frequency. CDR3 in amino acids: CASSWVVGDSYEQYF. This chain uses TRBV5-6 with TRBJ2-7. CDR1 is SGHDT, CDR2 YYEEEE, per germline. This CDR3 is built from 15 residues. Supplemented by reference TRBV5-6 and TRBJ2-7, the full variable domain reads DAGVTQSPTHLIKTRGQQVTLRCSPKSGHDTVSWYQQALGQGPQFIFQYYEEEERQRGNFPDRFSGHQFPNYSSELNVNALLLGDSALYLCASSWVVGDSYEQYFGPGTRLTVT.